What follows is one TCR beta chain and its context. This sample was taken from a study of blood T cell repertoires in COVID-19. Study summary: Italy, Spain and the United States were the sources of the convalescent and acute COVID-19 samples. PBMCs, B-cell-depleted T cells, or T cells were the source of the cDNA or gDNA that made up the material.

Original analysis: Estimated nucleated cell counts came from reference gene primer amplification. Sequencing was performed with immunoSEQ multiplex PCR; in TCRdb, only in-frame clones are kept and a portion is missing. That table supplies the V and J calls and clone size; D and trimming were determined from the DNA. This table holds 250,000 to 350,000 clones, 85% to 90% found once. V lost 0 bases and J 3 bases, leaving 14 bases between the germline ends. The CDR3 is 16 residues long. The germline V gene encodes CDR1 SGHDN and CDR2 FVKESK. The J gene is TRBJ1-2, the V gene TRBV14; weak D call: TRBD1 (5 bases). The sample comprised peripheral blood. The source is a woman aged 45-60 years with COVID-19, enrolled during active disease. CDR3 DNA sequence: TGTGCCAGCAGCCAAGATTTGGCAGGGTTCGACTATGGCTACACCTTC. This translates into CASSQDLAGFDYGYTF.